These 20 T cell receptor beta chains came from one sample sequenced in a study of tumor-infiltrating lymphocytes in oesophageal squamous cell carcinoma. TCRdb re-analysed the PCR reads in MiXCR, keeping a single row per CDR3 protein. The data contain approximately 11,000 distinct CDR3 sequences, around 50% of them singletons. The sample comprised esophageal tumor tissue. These receptors were taken from a female donor with esophageal squamous cell carcinoma.

Within the sample, this clonotype is medium-sized (0.01 to 0.1%). The chain has TRBV4-1 and TRBJ2-3; the D is unclear. Trimming took 2 bases from V and 6 from J, leaving 9 bases between them. The CDR3 spans 13 residues. Germline V CDR1 and CDR2: MGHRA, YSYEKL. CDR3 coding DNA: TGCGCCAGCAGCCAACTTCCCTGGGATACGCAGTATTTT. Translating gives CASSQLPWDTQYF.

For this clonotype: The junction does not match germline at one end; this may be a read error. The rearrangement links TRBV11-2 to TRBJ2-5, with a possible D match to TRBD1 (8 bases). The CDR3 totals 14 residues. CDR1 and CDR2 (germline): SGHAT, FQNNGV. The CDR3 region is CASSSLDREGVGFF. In nucleotides, the CDR3 is TGTGCCAGCAGCTCTTTGGACAGGGAGGGGGTTGGATTCTTC.

The chain recombines TRBV7-2 with TRBJ2-1; 8 bases line up with TRBD1. In germline, CDR1 is SGHTA, CDR2 FQGNSA. The CDR3 is 15 amino acids. With V trimmed by 1 base and J by 7 bases, 6 bases remained unmatched. As DNA, the CDR3 is TGTGCCAGCAGCTTAGATCCAGGGGGCGTGAATGAGCAGTTCTTC. This gives the protein CASSLDPGGVNEQFF.

This clonotype was counted many times. The genes are TRBV12-3 or TRBV12-4 and TRBJ1-6, with D unclear. Trimming removed 6 bases from V and 12 bases from J, with 15 bases in between. There are 13 residues in the CDR3. CDR3: CASSLVASQPLHF. The DNA of the CDR3 is TGTGCCAGCAGCCTCGTCGCCAGTCAACCCCTCCACTTT.

This clonotype was picked up a small number of times. J is TRBJ2-4 and V is TRBV7-2, with TRBD2 matching 7 bases. The J call is doubtful: the DNA matches TRBJ2-7 better. CDR3 length: 16 amino acids. Germline values: CDR1 SGHTA, CDR2 FQGNSA. CDR3 DNA: TGTGCCAGCAGCTTAGGACAAGCGGGATTACCCTACGAGCAGTACTTC. Amino acid sequence: CASSLGQAGLPYEQYF.

V usage is TRBV18 and J usage is TRBJ2-7; D call uncertain. The DNA end is more similar to TRBJ2-5, so the J call may be wrong. The CDR3 is 17 amino acids. CDR1 is KGHSH, CDR2 LQKENI, per germline. CDR3: CASSPTVERVFGETQYF. The CDR3 nucleotides are TGTGCCAGCTCACCAACGGTGGAACGTGTTTTCGGGGAGACCCAGTACTTC.

This clonotype was recorded a few times. The CDR3 bases are TGTGCCAGCAGCCGGACCCAGAGCACAGATACGCAGTATTTT. Encoded protein: CASSRTQSTDTQYF. The chain combines TRBV11-3 with TRBJ2-3, with D hard to call. Trimming pared 5 bases from V and 0 bases from J, leaving 9 bases between. CDR1 SGHNT and CDR2 YENEEA come from the germline V gene. This CDR3 spans 14 amino acids.

The V gene is TRBV7-6, the J gene TRBJ2-5, with TRBD2 matching 7 bases. Germline CDR1 is SGHVS and CDR2 is FNYEAQ. The length of the CDR3 is 14 residues. The ends lost 2 bases at V and 2 bases at J; junction bases unmatched: 2. The CDR3 bases are TGTGCCAGCAGCTTATTAGCGGGTCAAGAGACCCAGTACTTC. It yields the protein CASSLLAGQETQYF.

This clonotype was picked up a small number of times. The chain employs TRBV27 and TRBJ1-1; 8 nucleotides line up with TRBD1. The CDR3 runs to 15 residues. J was trimmed by 4 bases and V by 2 bases; bases with no gene match: 6. Germline CDR1 MNHEY, CDR2 SMNVEV (reference sequence). CDR3 sequence: CASSLRWQGATEAFF. CDR3 nucleotides: TGTGCCAGCAGTTTAAGGTGGCAGGGGGCCACTGAAGCTTTCTTT.

This clonotype is medium-sized within its sample. V usage is TRBV4-1 and J usage is TRBJ1-5, with unresolved D. Trimming removed 0 bases from V and 1 base from J, with 10 bases in between. This CDR3 has 16 amino acids. From germline, CDR1 is MGHRA and CDR2 YSYEKL. DNA of the CDR3: TGCGCCAGCAGCCAAGATCTGGGCAGGAGCAATCAGCCCCAGCATTTT. It codes for CASSQDLGRSNQPQHF.

By share of the sample, this clonotype is medium-sized. The chain carries TRBV6-1 and TRBJ2-5; maybe TRBD1 (5 bases). Trimming took 6 bases from V and 4 from J, leaving 12 bases between them. The CDR3 contains 13 residues. Germline-derived CDR1 and CDR2 are MNHNS and SASEGT. Written as DNA, the CDR3 is TGTGCCAGCAGGACCCAGGGTGGAGAGACCCAGTACTTC. As protein: CASRTQGGETQYF.

This clonotype has more than one count but fewer than ten. The chain combines TRBV7-6 with TRBJ2-5; tentative D call: TRBD1 (5 bases). V dropped 5 bases and J dropped 4 bases, with 14 bases sitting between them. The CDR3 contains 14 residues. CDR1 and CDR2 from the germline V gene are SGHVS and FNYEAQ. The CDR3 reads CASSPQVGRETQYF. In nucleotides, the CDR3 is TGTGCCAGCAGCCCACAGGTTGGCAGAGAGACCCAGTACTTC.

The chain joins TRBV7-2 to TRBJ2-3; unclear D gene. The CDR3 has 15 amino acids. Germline V gene sequence: CDR1 SGHTA, CDR2 FQGNSA. Trimming pared 1 base from V and 2 bases from J, leaving 10 bases between. CDR3 bases: TGTGCCAGCAGCTTAGTGGTAGGCCCCACAGATACGCAGTATTTT. This codes for CASSLVVGPTDTQYF.

A few counts support this clonotype. This rearrangement joins TRBV7-2 to TRBJ2-7; D not certain. The V gene lost 0 bases and the J gene lost 5 bases, with 11 bases spanning the gap. Germline CDR1 and CDR2: SGHTA and FQGNSA. The CDR3 runs to 14 residues. The CDR3 here is CASSLAYGADEQYF. CDR3 coding DNA: TGTGCCAGCAGCTTAGCGTACGGAGCAGACGAGCAGTACTTC.

This clonotype turned up a few times. V usage is TRBV5-1 and J usage is TRBJ2-3, with 12 nucleotides matching TRBD2. V lost 0 bases and J lost 5; bases outside the gene matches: 7. CDR3 length: 17 amino acids. Germline V gives CDR1 SGHRS, CDR2 YFSETQ. DNA of the CDR3: TGCGCCAGCAGCTTGGCCGCTAGCGGGGGGGCCTTAGATACGCAGTATTTT. Translating gives CASSLAASGGALDTQYF.

The chain links TRBV6-5 to TRBJ2-1; 9 nucleotides line up with TRBD1. Germline V gene sequence: CDR1 MNHEY, CDR2 SVGAGI. CDR3 length: 14 amino acids. The J segment lost 8 bases and the V segment lost 5 bases, leaving 7 bases of the junction unmatched. The CDR3 DNA follows: TGTGCCAGCAGTGAACGACAGGGGGTCTATGAGCAGTTCTTC. Translated: CASSERQGVYEQFF.

CDR3 loop: CASRKDMYNEQFF. The DNA for the CDR3 is TGTGCCAGCAGAAAGGACATGTACAATGAGCAGTTCTTC. The J gene is TRBJ2-1, the V gene TRBV7-2; a possible D gene is TRBD1 (5 bases). Germline V gene data show CDR1 as SGHTA and CDR2 as FQGNSA. Trimming left V 6 bases short and J 4 bases short, with 10 bases between. The CDR3 is made up of 13 amino acids.

This chain uses TRBV7-8 with TRBJ2-7; TRBD2 matches at 8 bases. V lost 6 bases to trimming and J lost 2 bases; unmatched junction nucleotides: 6. CDR1 and CDR2 (germline): SGHVS, FQNEAQ. This CDR3 has 14 residues. As DNA, the CDR3 is TGTGCCAGCAGTCAGACGGGAGGGCCCTACGAGCAGTACTTC. Encoded protein: CASSQTGGPYEQYF. The entire variable domain, with the rest obtained from reference TRBV7-8 and TRBJ2-7, is as follows: GAGVSQSPRYKVAKRGQDVALRCDPISGHVSLFWYQQALGQGPEFLTYFQNEAQLDKSGLPSDRFFAERPEGSVSTLKIQRTQQEDSAVYLCASSQTGGPYEQYFGPGTRLTVT.

The V call is TRBV7-9, the J call TRBJ2-5; 13 nucleotides agree with TRBD2. The DNA end lines up better with TRBJ2-7; the J call may be wrong. In germline, CDR1 is SEHNR, CDR2 FQNEAQ (reference sequence). The CDR3 consists of 20 residues. The CDR3 sequence: CASSLALGLAGSRDLYEQYF. The CDR3 coding sequence is TGTGCCAGCAGCTTAGCGTTGGGACTAGCGGGGTCCCGAGACCTCTACGAGCAGTACTTC.

This clonotype has ten or more counts. The chain combines TRBV7-3 with TRBJ2-1, with D tentatively TRBD2 (6 bases). The CDR3 has 15 amino acids. The V end lost 4 bases, the J end lost 5 bases, and 15 bases lay between the germline ends. CDR1 and CDR2 (germline): SGHTA, FQGTGA. The CDR3 nucleotides are TGTGCCAGCAGCTCCGGGCGGGACCTACACAATGAGCAGTTCTTC. This codes for CASSSGRDLHNEQFF.